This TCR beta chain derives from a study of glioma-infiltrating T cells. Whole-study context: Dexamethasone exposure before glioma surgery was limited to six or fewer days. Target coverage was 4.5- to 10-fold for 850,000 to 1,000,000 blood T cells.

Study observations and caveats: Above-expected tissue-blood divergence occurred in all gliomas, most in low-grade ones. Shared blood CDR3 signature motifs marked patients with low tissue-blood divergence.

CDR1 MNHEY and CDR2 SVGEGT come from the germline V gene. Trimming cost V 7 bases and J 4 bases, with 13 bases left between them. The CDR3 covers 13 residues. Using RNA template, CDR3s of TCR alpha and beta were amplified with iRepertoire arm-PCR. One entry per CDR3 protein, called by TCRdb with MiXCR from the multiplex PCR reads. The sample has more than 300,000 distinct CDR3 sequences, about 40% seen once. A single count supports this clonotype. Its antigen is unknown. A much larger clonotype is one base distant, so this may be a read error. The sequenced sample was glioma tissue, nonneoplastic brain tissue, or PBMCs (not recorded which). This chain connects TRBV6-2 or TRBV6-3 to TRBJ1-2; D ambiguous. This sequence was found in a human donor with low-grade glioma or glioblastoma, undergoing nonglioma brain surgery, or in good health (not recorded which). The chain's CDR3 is CASTIKGPYGYTF. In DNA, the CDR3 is TGTGCCAGCACTATCAAAGGTCCCTATGGCTACACCTTC.